The text below deals with one T cell receptor (beta chain). The treatment here: some 20 received Ad26.COV2.S at low or high dose, single or two shots; a few received placebo; per-sample allocation not given. Each sample was drawn 63 days after the first injection (of vaccine or placebo). This sample is drawn from a study of Ad26.COV2.S vaccination and SARS-CoV-2 variants. Study details: Participants got Ad26.COV2.S intramuscularly, once or twice 56 days apart.

Produced via immunoSEQ multiplex PCR; TCRdb's table is partial and in-frame only. In the table there are about 680,000 clones, around 89% of which are singletons. CDR1 and CDR2 from the germline V gene are SGHRS and YFSETQ. The CDR3 totals 18 residues. The ends were cut back, 0 bases at V and 2 bases at J, with 19 bases in the middle. The sample consisted of peripheral blood, taken in a trial of Ad26.COV2.S vaccine versus placebo. V usage is TRBV5-1 and J usage is TRBJ2-3, with a weak D call TRBD2 (5 bases). The source is a person aged 18-65 years who received the Ad26.COV2.S COVID-19 vaccine or a placebo. CDR3 in amino acids: CASSLGRSGSPATDTQYF. For the CDR3, the DNA is TGCGCCAGCAGCTTGGGGCGGTCGGGAAGCCCCGCCACAGATACGCAGTATTTT.